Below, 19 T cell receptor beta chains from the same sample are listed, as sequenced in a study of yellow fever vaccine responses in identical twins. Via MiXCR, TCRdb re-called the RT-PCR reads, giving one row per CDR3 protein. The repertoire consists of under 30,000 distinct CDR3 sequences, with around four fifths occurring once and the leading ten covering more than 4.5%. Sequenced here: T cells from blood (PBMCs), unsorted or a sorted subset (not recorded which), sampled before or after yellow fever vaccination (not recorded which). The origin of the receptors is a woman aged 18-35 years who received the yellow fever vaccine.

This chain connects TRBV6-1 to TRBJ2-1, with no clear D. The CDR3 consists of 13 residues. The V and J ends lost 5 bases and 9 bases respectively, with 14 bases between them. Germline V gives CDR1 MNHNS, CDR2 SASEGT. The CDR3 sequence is CASSRPTSGEQFF. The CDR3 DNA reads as TGTGCCAGCAGTCGCCCGACATCGGGTGAGCAGTTCTTC.

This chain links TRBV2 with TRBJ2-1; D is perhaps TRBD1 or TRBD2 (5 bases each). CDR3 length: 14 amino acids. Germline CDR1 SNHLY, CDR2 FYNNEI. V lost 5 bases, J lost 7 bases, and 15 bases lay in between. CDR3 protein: CASSPGTGRNEQFF. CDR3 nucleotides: TGTGCCAGCAGTCCCGGGACGGGACGGAATGAGCAGTTCTTC.

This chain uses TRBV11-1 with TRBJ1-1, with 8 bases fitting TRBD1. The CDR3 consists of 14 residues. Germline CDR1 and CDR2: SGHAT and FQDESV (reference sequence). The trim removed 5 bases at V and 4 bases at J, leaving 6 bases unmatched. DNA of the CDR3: TGTGCCAGCAGCCAGGACAGGGTTAGCACTGAAGCTTTCTTT. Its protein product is CASSQDRVSTEAFF.

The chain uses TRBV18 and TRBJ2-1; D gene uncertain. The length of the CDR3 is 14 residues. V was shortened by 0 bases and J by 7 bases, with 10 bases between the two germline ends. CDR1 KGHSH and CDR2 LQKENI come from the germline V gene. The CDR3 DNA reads TGTGCCAGCTCACCACCGGCAAGCCTTAATGAGCAGTTCTTC. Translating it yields CASSPPASLNEQFF. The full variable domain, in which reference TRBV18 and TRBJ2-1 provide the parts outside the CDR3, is NAGVMQNPRHLVRRRGQEARLRCSPMKGHSHVYWYRQLPEEGLKFMVYLQKENIIDESGMPKERFSAEFPKEGPSILRIQQVVRGDSAAYFCASSPPASLNEQFFGPGTRLTVL.

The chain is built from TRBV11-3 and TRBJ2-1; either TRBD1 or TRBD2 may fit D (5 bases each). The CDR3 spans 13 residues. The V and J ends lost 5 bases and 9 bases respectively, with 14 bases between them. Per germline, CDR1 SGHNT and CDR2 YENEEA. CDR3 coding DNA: TGTGCCAGCAGCCCCCGCTGGGGGTCTGAGCAGTTCTTC. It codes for CASSPRWGSEQFF.

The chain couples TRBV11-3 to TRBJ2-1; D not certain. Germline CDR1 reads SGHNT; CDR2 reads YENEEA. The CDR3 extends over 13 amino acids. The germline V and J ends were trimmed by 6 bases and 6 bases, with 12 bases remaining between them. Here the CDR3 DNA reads TGTGCCAGCAGAGAGTCTGGTTTCAATGAGCAGTTCTTC. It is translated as CASRESGFNEQFF.

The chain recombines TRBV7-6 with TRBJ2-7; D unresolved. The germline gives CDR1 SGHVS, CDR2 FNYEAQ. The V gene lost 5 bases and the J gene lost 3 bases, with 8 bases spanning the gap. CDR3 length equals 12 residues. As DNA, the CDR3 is TGTGCCAGCAGCAACCTCAACTACGAGCAGTACTTC. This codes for CASSNLNYEQYF.

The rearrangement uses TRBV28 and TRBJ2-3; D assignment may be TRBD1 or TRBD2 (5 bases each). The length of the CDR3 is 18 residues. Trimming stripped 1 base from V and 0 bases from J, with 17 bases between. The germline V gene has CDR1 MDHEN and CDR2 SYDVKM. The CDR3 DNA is TGTGCCAGCAGTTTATCGGCCTTCGGGACGGAAAGCACAGATACGCAGTATTTT. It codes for CASSLSAFGTESTDTQYF.

The CDR3 region is CASSLGTGAQYF. CDR3 DNA: TGTGCCAGCAGCTTGGGGACCGGGGCCCAGTACTTC. The V call is TRBV11-1, the J call TRBJ2-4, with D perhaps assigned TRBD1 or TRBD2 (5 bases each). Trimming shortened V by 3 bases and J by 13 bases, and 13 bases separated the two germline ends. CDR1 is SGHAT, CDR2 FQDESV, per germline (reference sequence). The CDR3 is made up of 12 amino acids.

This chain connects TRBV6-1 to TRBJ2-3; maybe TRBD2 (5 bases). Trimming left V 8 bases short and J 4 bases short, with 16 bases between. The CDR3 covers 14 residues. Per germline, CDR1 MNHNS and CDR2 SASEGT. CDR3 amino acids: CASLDVMEADTQYF. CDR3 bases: TGTGCCAGCCTGGACGTAATGGAGGCAGATACGCAGTATTTT.

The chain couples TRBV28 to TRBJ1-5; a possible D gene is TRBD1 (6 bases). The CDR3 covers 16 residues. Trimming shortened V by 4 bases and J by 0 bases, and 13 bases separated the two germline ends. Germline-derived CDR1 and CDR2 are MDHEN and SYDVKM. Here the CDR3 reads CASSSPQGNSNQPQHF. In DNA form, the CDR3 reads TGTGCCAGCAGTTCTCCTCAGGGGAATAGCAATCAGCCCCAGCATTTT.

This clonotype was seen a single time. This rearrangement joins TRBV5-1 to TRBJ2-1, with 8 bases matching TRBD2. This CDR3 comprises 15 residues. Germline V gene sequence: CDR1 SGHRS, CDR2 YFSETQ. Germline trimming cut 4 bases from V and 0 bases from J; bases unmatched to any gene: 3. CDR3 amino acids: CASSKLADSYNEQFF. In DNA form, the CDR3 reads TGCGCCAGCAGCAAACTAGCGGACTCCTACAATGAGCAGTTCTTC. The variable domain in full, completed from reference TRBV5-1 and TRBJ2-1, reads KAGVTQTPRYLIKTRGQQVTLSCSPISGHRSVSWYQQTPGQGLQFLFEYFSETQRNKGNFPGRFSGRQFSNSRSEMNVSTLELGDSALYLCASSKLADSYNEQFFGPGTRLTVL.

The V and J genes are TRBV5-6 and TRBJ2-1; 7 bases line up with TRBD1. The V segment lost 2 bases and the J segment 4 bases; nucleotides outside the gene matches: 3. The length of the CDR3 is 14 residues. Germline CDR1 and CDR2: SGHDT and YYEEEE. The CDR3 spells CASSFEDRYNEQFF. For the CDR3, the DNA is TGTGCCAGCAGCTTCGAGGACAGGTACAATGAGCAGTTCTTC.

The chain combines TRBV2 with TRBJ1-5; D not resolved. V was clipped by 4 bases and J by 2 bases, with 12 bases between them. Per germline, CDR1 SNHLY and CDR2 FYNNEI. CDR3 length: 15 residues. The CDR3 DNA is TGTGCCAGCAGTGGTAGTGTAGATCGCAATCAGCCCCAGCATTTT. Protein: CASSGSVDRNQPQHF. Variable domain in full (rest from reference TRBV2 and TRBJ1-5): EPEVTQTPSHQVTQMGQEVILRCVPISNHLYFYWYRQILGQKVEFLVSFYNNEISEKSEIFDDQFSVERPDGSNFTLKIRSTKLEDSAMYFCASSGSVDRNQPQHFGDGTRLSIL.

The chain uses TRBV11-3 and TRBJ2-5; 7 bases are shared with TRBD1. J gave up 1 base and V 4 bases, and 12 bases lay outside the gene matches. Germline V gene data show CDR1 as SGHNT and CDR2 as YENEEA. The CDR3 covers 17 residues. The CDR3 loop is CASSSGQVITAQETQYF. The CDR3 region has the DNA TGTGCCAGCAGCTCTGGACAGGTTATTACGGCCCAAGAGACCCAGTACTTC.

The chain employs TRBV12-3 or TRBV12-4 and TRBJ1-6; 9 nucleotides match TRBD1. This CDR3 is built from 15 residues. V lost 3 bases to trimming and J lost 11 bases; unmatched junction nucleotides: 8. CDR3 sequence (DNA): TGTGCCAGCAGTTTTGGCGGGACAGGGATTCCACCCCTCCACTTT. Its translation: CASSFGGTGIPPLHF.

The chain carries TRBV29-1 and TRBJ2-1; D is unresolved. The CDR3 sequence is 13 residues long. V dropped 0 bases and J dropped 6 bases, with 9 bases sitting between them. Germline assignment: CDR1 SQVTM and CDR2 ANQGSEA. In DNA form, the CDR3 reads TGCAGCGTTGAAGATCAGGTCCCCAATGAGCAGTTCTTC. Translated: CSVEDQVPNEQFF.

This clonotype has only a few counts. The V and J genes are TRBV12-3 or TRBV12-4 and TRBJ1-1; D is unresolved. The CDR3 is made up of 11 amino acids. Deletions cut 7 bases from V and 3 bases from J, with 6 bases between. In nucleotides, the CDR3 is TGTGCCAGCACCTCTCACACTGAAGCTTTCTTT. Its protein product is CASTSHTEAFF.

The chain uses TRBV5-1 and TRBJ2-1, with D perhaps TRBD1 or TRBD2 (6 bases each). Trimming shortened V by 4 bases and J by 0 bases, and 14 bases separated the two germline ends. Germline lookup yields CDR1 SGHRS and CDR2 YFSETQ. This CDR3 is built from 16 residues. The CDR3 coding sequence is TGCGCCAGCAGCGTGGGGGGCTCGAGCTCCTACAATGAGCAGTTCTTC. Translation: CASSVGGSSSYNEQFF.